Below, one T cell receptor beta chain is given with its context. This record belongs to a study of blood T cell repertoires in COVID-19. Methods used by the authors: Reference gene primer amplification yielded estimated nucleated cell counts. The assay was immunoSEQ multiplex PCR, and TCRdb's table has in-frame clones only and misses some. That table furnishes V, J and clone size, whereas the DNA furnished D and trimming. This table holds around 190,000 clones, 83% found once. Sequencing was done on a sample of peripheral blood. The receptor was isolated from a human donor in a cohort sampled during active COVID-19.

DNA for the CDR3: TGTGCCAGCAGCCACCCGGGCCGCGGGGGGCCGTTCGAGCAGTACTTC. Translated, it gives CASSHPGRGGPFEQYF. The chain has TRBV7-9 and TRBJ2-7, with 8 bases aligning to TRBD2. With 5 bases clipped from V and 6 bases from J, the junction kept 15 bases outside the gene matches. CDR1 and CDR2 (germline): SEHNR, FQNEAQ (reference sequence). The CDR3 runs 16 residues. Full variable domain (remainder filled in from reference TRBV7-9 and TRBJ2-7): DTGVSQNPRHKITKRGQNVTFRCDPISEHNRLYWYRQTLGQGPEFLTYFQNEAQLEKSRLLSDRFSAERPKGSFSTLEIQRTEQGDSAMYLCASSHPGRGGPFEQYFGPGTRLTVT.